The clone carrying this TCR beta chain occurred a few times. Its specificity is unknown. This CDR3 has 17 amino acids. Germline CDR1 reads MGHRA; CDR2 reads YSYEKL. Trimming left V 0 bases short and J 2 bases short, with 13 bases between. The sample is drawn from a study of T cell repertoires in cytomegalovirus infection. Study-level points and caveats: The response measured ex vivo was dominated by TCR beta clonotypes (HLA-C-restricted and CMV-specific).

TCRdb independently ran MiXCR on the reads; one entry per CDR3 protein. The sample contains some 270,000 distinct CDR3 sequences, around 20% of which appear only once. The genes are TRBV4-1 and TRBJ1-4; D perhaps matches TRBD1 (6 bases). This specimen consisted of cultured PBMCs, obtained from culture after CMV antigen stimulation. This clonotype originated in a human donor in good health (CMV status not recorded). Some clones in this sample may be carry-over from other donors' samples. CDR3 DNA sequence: TGCGCCAGCAGCCAAGATGGGCAGGGGCGGACTAATGAAAAACTGTTTTTT. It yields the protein CASSQDGQGRTNEKLFF.